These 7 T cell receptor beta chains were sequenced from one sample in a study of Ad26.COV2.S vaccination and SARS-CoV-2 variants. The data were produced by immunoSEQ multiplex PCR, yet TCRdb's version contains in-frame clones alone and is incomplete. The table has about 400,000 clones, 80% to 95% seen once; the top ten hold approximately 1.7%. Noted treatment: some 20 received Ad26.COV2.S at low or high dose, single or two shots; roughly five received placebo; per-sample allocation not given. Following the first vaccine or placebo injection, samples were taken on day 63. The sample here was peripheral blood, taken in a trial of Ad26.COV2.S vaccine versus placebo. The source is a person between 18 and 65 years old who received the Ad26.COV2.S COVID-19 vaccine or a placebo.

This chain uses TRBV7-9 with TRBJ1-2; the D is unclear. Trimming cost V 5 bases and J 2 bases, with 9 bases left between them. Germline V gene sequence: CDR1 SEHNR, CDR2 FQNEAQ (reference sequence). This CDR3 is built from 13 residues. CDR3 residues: CASSLRENYGYTF. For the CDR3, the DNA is TGTGCCAGCAGCCTCCGGGAGAACTATGGCTACACCTTC.

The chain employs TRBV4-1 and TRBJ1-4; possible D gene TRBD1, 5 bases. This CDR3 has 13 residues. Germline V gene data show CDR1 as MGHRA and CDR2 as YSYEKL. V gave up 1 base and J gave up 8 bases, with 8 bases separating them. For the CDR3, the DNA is TGCGCCAGCAGCCAAGTTAGGGGAGAAAAACTGTTTTTT. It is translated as CASSQVRGEKLFF.

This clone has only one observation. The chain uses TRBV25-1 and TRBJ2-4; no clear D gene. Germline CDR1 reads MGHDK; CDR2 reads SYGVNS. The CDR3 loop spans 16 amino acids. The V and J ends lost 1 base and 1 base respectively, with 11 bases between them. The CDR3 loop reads CASSESSGGAKNIQYF. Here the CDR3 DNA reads TGTGCCAGCAGTGAATCGTCGGGTGGGGCCAAAAACATTCAGTACTTC.

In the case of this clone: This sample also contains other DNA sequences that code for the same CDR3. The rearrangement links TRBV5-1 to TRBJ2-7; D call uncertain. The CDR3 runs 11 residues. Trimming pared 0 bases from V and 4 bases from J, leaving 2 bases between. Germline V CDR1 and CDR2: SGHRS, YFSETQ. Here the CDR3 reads CASSLGYEQYF. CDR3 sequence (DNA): TGCGCCAGCAGCTTGGGATACGAGCAGTACTTC.

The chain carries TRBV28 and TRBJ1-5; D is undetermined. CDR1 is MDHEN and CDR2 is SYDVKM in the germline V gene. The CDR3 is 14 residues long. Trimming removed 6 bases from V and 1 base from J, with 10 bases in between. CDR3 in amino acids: CASRIGLSNQPQHF. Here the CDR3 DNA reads TGTGCCAGCAGGATCGGACTAAGCAATCAGCCCCAGCATTTT.

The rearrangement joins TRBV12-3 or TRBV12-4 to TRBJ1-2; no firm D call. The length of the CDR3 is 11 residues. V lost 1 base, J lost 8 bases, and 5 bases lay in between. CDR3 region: CASSLVFGYTF. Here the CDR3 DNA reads TGTGCCAGCAGTTTAGTGTTCGGCTACACCTTC.

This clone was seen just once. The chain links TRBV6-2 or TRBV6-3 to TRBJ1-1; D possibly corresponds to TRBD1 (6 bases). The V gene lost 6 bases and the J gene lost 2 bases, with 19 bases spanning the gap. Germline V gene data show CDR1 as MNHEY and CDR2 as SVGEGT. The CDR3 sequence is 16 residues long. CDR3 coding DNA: TGTGCCAGCAGCTTAAACAGGGTTTTGGGCAACACTGAAGCTTTCTTT. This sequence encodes CASSLNRVLGNTEAFF.